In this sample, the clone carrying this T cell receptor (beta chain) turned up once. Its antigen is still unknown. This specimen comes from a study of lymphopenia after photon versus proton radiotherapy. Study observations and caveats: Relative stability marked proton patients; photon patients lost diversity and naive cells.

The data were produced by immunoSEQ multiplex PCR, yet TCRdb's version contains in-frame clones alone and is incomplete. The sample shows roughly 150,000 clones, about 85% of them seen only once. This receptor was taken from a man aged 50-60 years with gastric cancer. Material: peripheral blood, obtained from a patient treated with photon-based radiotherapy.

CDR3 sequence reads: CASSFSGGGTNEKLFF. The CDR3 nucleotides are TGTGCCAGCAGCTTTTCAGGGGGAGGAACTAATGAAAAACTGTTTTTT. The chain has TRBV11-2 and TRBJ1-4; 7 bases map to TRBD1. Per germline, CDR1 SGHAT and CDR2 FQNNGV. The CDR3 is made up of 16 amino acids. V trimming: 3 bases; J trimming: 1 base; junction bases outside the gene matches: 5.